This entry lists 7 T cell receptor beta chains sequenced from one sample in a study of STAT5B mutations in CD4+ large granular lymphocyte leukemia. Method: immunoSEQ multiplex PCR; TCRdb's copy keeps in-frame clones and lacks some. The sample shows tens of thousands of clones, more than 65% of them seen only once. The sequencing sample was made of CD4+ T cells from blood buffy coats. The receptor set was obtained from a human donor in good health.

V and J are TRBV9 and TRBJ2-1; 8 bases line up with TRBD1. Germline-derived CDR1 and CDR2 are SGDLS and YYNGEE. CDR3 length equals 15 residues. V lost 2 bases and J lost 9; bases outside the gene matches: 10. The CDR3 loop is CASSVLGTGKPEQFF. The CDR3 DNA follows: TGTGCCAGCAGCGTGCTCGGGACAGGCAAGCCTGAGCAGTTCTTC.

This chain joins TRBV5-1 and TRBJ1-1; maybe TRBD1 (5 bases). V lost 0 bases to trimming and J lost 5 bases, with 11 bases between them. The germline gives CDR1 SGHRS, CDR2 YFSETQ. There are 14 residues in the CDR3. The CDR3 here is CASSLDRGRTEAFF. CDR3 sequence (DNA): TGCGCCAGCAGCTTGGACCGGGGCCGGACTGAAGCTTTCTTT.

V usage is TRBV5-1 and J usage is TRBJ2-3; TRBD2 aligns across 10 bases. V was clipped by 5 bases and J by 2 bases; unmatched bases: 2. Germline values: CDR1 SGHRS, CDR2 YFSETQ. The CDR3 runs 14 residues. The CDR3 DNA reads TGCGCCAGCAGAACTAGCGGGATCACAGATACGCAGTATTTT. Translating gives CASRTSGITDTQYF.

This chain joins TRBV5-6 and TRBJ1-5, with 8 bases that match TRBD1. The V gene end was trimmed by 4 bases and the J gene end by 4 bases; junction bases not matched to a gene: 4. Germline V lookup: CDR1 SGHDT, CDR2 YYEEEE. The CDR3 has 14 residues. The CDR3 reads CASSRTGQNQPQHF. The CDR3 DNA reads TGTGCCAGCAGCCGGACAGGGCAGAATCAGCCCCAGCATTTT.

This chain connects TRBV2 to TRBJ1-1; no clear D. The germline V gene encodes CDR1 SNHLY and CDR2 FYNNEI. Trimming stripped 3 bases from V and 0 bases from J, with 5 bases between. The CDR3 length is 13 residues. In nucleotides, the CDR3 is TGTGCCAGCAGTGACAGGTTGAACACTGAAGCTTTCTTT. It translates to CASSDRLNTEAFF.

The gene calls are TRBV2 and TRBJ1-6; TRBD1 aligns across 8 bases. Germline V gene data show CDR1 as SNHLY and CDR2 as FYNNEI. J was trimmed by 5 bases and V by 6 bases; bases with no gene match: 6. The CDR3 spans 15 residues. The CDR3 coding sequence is TGTGCCAGCAGAGGGACAGGACAGAATAATTCACCCCTCCACTTT. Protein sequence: CASRGTGQNNSPLHF.

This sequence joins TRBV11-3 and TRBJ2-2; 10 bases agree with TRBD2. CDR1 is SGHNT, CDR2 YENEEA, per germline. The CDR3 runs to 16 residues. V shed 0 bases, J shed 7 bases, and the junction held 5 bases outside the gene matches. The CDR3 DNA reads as TGTGCCAGCAGCTTAGATCCCCCTAGCGGGGGCGGGGAGCTGTTTTTT. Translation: CASSLDPPSGGGELFF.